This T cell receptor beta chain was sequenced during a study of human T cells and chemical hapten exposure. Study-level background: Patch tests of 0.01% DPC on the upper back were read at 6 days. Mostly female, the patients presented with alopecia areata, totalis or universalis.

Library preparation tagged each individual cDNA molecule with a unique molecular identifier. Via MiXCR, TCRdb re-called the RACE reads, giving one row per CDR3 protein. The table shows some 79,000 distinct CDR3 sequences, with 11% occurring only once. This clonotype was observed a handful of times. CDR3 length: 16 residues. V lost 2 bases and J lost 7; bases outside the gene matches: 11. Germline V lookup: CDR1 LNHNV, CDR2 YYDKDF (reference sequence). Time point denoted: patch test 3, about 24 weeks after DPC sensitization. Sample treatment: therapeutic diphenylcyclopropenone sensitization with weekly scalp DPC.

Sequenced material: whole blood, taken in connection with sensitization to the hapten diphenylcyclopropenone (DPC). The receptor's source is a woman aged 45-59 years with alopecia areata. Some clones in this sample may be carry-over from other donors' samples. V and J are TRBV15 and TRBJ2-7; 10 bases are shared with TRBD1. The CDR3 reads CATSRLPWTGGEEQYF. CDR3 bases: TGTGCCACCAGCAGACTACCGTGGACAGGGGGTGAAGAGCAGTACTTC.